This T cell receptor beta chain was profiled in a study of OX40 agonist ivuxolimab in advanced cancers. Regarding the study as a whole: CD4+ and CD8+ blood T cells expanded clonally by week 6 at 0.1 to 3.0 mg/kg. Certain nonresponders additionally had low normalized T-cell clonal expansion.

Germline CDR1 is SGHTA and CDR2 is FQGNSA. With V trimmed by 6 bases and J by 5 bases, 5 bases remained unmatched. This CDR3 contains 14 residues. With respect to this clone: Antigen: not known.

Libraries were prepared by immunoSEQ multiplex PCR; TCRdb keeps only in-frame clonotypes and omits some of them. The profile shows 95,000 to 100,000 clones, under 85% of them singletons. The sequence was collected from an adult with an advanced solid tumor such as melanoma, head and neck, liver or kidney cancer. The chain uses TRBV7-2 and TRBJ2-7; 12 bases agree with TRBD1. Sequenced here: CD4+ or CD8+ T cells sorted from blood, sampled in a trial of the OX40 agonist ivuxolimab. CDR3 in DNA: TGTGCCAGCAGTTACGGGACAGGGGGCGACGAGCAGTACTTC. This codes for CASSYGTGGDEQYF.